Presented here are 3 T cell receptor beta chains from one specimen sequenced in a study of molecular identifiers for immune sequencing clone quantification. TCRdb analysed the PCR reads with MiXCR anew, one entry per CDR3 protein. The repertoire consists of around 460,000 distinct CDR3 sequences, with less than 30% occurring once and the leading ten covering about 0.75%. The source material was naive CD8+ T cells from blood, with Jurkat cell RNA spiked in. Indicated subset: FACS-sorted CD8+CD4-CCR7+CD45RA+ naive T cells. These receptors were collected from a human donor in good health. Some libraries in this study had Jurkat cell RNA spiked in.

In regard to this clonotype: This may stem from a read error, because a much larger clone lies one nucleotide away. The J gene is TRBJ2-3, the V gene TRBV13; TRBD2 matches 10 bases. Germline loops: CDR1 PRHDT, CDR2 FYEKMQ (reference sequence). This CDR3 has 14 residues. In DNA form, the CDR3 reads TGTGCCCGCAGCACGGGACTAGCGTCAGATACGCAGTATTTT. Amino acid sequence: CARSTGLASDTQYF. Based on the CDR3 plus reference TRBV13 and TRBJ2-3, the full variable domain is AAGVIQSPRHLIKEKRETATLKCYPIPRHDTVYWYQQGPGQDPQFLISFYEKMQSDKGSIPDRFSAQQFSDYHSELNMSSLELGDSALYFCARSTGLASDTQYFGPGTRLTVL.

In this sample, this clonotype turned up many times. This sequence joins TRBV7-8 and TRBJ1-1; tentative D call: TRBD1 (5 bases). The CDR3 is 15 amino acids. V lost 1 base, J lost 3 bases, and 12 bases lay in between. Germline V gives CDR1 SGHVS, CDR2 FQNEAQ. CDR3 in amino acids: CASSLGQGRYTEAFF. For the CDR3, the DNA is TGTGCCAGCAGCTTAGGGCAGGGACGATACACTGAAGCTTTCTTT.

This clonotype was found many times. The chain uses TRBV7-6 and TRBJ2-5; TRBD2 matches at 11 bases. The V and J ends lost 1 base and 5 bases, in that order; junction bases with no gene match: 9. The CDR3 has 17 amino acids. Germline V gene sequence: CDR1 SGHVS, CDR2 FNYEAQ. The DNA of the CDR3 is TGTGCCAGCAGCTTAGAAGCTAGCGGGAGGATGCTGGAGACCCAGTACTTC. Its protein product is CASSLEASGRMLETQYF.